Following are 30 T cell receptor beta chains from one sample sequenced in a study of shared clonotypes between healthy human individuals. Generated by immunoSEQ multiplex PCR, the TCRdb table keeps only in-frame clones and is missing some. The sample holds 2 million to 2.5 million clones, approximately 94% seen once. Sequenced material: naive CD4+ T cells sorted from blood. This sample's subset: CD45RA+ positively selected. The source of these receptors is a man aged 18-30 years in good health.

This rearrangement joins TRBV2 to TRBJ2-7; D is uncertain. The CDR3 has 17 residues. Trimming pared 7 bases from V and 3 bases from J, leaving 25 bases between. Germline V gene data show CDR1 as SNHLY and CDR2 as FYNNEI. CDR3 nucleotides: TGTGCCAGCACCGGAGCGCCCGACGGCGCCTACCACTACGAGCAGTACTTC. It codes for CASTGAPDGAYHYEQYF.

This chain links TRBV7-9 with TRBJ1-6; 7 bases agree with TRBD1. The J segment lost 6 bases and the V segment lost 3 bases, leaving 8 bases of the junction unmatched. The CDR3 extends over 16 amino acids. The germline gives CDR1 SEHNR, CDR2 FQNEAQ (reference sequence). The CDR3 DNA follows: TGTGCCAGCAGCTTTACACAGGGGAATTTTAATTCACCCCTCCACTTT. Amino acids: CASSFTQGNFNSPLHF. The complete variable domain, with remaining parts taken from reference TRBV7-9 and TRBJ1-6, reads DTGVSQNPRHKITKRGQNVTFRCDPISEHNRLYWYRQTLGQGPEFLTYFQNEAQLEKSRLLSDRFSAERPKGSFSTLEIQRTEQGDSAMYLCASSFTQGNFNSPLHFGNGTRLTVT.

This sequence joins TRBV6-1 and TRBJ1-5; the match to TRBD1 covers 11 bases. The CDR3 totals 15 residues. With V trimmed by 7 bases and J by 3 bases, 5 bases remained unmatched. Germline assignment: CDR1 MNHNS and CDR2 SASEGT. CDR3 DNA sequence: TGTGCCAGCAAAGGGACAGGGGGAAACAATCAGCCCCAGCATTTT. It specifies CASKGTGGNNQPQHF.

This sequence joins TRBV30 and TRBJ2-1, with no clear D. Germline values: CDR1 GTSNPN, CDR2 SVGIG (reference sequence). The CDR3 sequence is 11 residues long. V lost 0 bases and J 9 bases, leaving 6 bases between the germline ends. CDR3 DNA sequence: TGTGCCTGGAGTGTACGCACTGAGCAGTTCTTC. Translating it yields CAWSVRTEQFF.

This rearrangement joins TRBV5-4 to TRBJ2-3, with TRBD2 identical over 7 bases. CDR3 length: 15 residues. Germline CDR1 SGHNT, CDR2 YYREEE (reference sequence). V was pared by 0 bases and J by 4 bases, with 5 bases of the junction left unmatched. The chain's CDR3 is CASSLEAGRADTQYF. The CDR3 DNA is TGTGCCAGCAGCTTGGAGGCAGGGAGGGCAGATACGCAGTATTTT.

Comments on this clone: One end of the junction varies from germline; a read error may be responsible. The V gene is TRBV7-7, the J gene TRBJ2-2; possibly TRBD1 for D (5 bases). Germline-derived CDR1 and CDR2 are SSHAT and FNYEAQ (reference sequence). The CDR3 consists of 15 residues. In nucleotides, the CDR3 is TGTGCTAGCAGCTCAGGGCCCGAGAACACCGGGGAGCTGTTTTTT. Translating it yields CASSSGPENTGELFF.

This clone was seen a single time. The chain is built from TRBV7-9 and TRBJ2-1, with unresolved D. Trimming stripped 4 bases from V and 6 bases from J, with 10 bases between. CDR3 size: 13 residues. CDR1 SEHNR and CDR2 FQNEAQ come from the germline V gene (reference sequence). The CDR3 coding sequence is TGTGCCAGCAGCTATGGAACGGCCAATGAGCAGTTCTTC. Amino acids: CASSYGTANEQFF.

The chain joins TRBV6-1 to TRBJ2-3; 9 bases line up with TRBD1. This CDR3 has 13 amino acids. J lost 7 bases, V lost 6 bases, and 5 bases had no gene match. In germline, CDR1 is MNHNS, CDR2 SASEGT. CDR3 coding DNA: TGTGCCAGCAGCGGGACAGGGCCCAATACGCAGTATTTT. Translation gives CASSGTGPNTQYF.

This chain's CDR3 is CASSDTPAEPQHF. The CDR3 nucleotides are TGTGCCAGCAGTGACACCCCCGCGGAACCCCAGCATTTT. The chain combines TRBV6-1 with TRBJ1-5; D gene uncertain. The CDR3 loop spans 13 amino acids. Trimming removed 3 bases at V and 10 bases at J, with 13 bases between. Germline assignment: CDR1 MNHNS and CDR2 SASEGT.

This sequence joins TRBV5-5 and TRBJ1-3, with no clear D. Germline V lookup: CDR1 SGHKS, CDR2 YYEKEE (reference sequence). The V gene lost 2 bases and the J gene lost 0 bases, with 9 bases spanning the gap. The CDR3 extends over 15 amino acids. CDR3 amino acids: CASSFGRSSGNTIYF. The CDR3 DNA reads as TGTGCCAGCAGCTTTGGCAGGAGCTCTGGAAACACCATATATTTT. The full variable domain, completed using reference TRBV5-5 and TRBJ1-3, is DAGVTQSPTHLIKTRGQQVTLRCSPISGHKSVSWYQQVLGQGPQFIFQYYEKEERGRGNFPDRFSARQFPNYSSELNVNALLLGDSALYLCASSFGRSSGNTIYFGEGSWLTVV.

As regards this clone: The sample contains more than one DNA sequence encoding this CDR3. As DNA, the CDR3 is TGTGCCAGCAGCTCCAACTACGAGCAGTACTTC. It codes for CASSSNYEQYF. The J gene is TRBJ2-7, the V gene TRBV7-9; D is unresolved. This CDR3 has 11 amino acids. The germline CDR1 and CDR2 sequences are SEHNR and FQNEAQ (reference sequence). Trimming pared 4 bases from V and 3 bases from J, leaving 4 bases between.

This chain links TRBV30 with TRBJ1-2; 7 nucleotides match TRBD1. Germline trimming cut 4 bases from V and 7 bases from J; bases unmatched to any gene: 6. Germline-derived CDR1 and CDR2 are GTSNPN and SVGIG (reference sequence). The CDR3 length is 12 residues. The CDR3 DNA sequence: TGTGCCTGGATGGGGGCAGGGGGTGGCTACACCTTC. Its protein product is CAWMGAGGGYTF. Full variable domain (remainder filled in from reference TRBV30 and TRBJ1-2): SQTIHQWPATLVQPVGSPLSLECTVEGTSNPNLYWYRQAAGRGLQLLFYSVGIGQISSEVPQNLSASRPQDRQFILSSKKLLLSDSGFYLCAWMGAGGGYTFGSGTRLTVV.

The rearrangement links TRBV4-1 to TRBJ2-7; D gene ambiguous. Germline CDR1 and CDR2: MGHRA and YSYEKL. The CDR3 length is 13 residues. Deletions cut 4 bases from V and 4 bases from J, with 11 bases between. In DNA form, the CDR3 reads TGCGCCAGCAGCCCGTCTAGTGGTTACGAGCAGTACTTC. Translated: CASSPSSGYEQYF.

The rearrangement joins TRBV6-1 to TRBJ2-3, with D uncertain. The CDR3 covers 14 residues. The V and J ends lost 2 bases and 3 bases respectively, with 9 bases between them. Germline assignment: CDR1 MNHNS and CDR2 SASEGT. Here the CDR3 reads CASSEKGLTDTQYF. The CDR3 nucleotides read TGTGCCAGCAGTGAAAAGGGCTTGACAGATACGCAGTATTTT.

This clone was counted between two and nine times. This chain joins TRBV7-6 and TRBJ2-7; the D call may be TRBD1 or TRBD2 (5 bases each). CDR3 size: 16 residues. The germline CDR1 and CDR2 sequences are SGHVS and FNYEAQ. Between the trimmed V and J ends, which lost 1 base and 0 bases, there was a span of 13 bases. The CDR3 DNA follows: TGTGCCAGCAGCTTAGGAGGGGCAGGGAGCTCCTACGAGCAGTACTTC. Translating gives CASSLGGAGSSYEQYF.

The chain is built from TRBV4-1 and TRBJ1-3; D gene uncertain. CDR1 is MGHRA, CDR2 YSYEKL, per germline. V lost 1 base, J lost 8 bases, and 18 bases lay in between. The CDR3 is 16 residues long. The CDR3 sequence is CASSQGVQGFRHTIYF. The CDR3 region has the DNA TGCGCCAGCAGCCAAGGTGTCCAAGGATTTAGACACACCATATATTTT.

This chain connects TRBV10-3 to TRBJ1-1; no reliable D call. The CDR3 has 12 residues. Trimming stripped 2 bases from V and 4 bases from J, with 5 bases between. From germline, CDR1 is ENHRY and CDR2 SYGVKD. As DNA, the CDR3 is TGTGCCATCAGTGAGGAGGTCACTGAAGCTTTCTTT. This gives the protein CAISEEVTEAFF.

This clone appeared once. Distinct nucleotide sequences in the sample also encode this CDR3. V gene TRBV10-2 combines with J gene TRBJ1-5; TRBD1 might be the D (5 bases). Germline V gene lookup returns CDR1 WSHSY and CDR2 SAAADI. Between the trimmed V and J ends, which lost 2 bases and 2 bases, there was a span of 10 bases. This CDR3 has 15 amino acids. In DNA, the CDR3 is TGCGCCAGCAGTGAGCAGGGAGGTGGCAATCAGCCCCAGCATTTT. Translation: CASSEQGGGNQPQHF.

As for this clone: The sample contains more than one DNA sequence encoding this CDR3. The chain joins TRBV9 to TRBJ2-7, with 8 bases lining up with TRBD1. The CDR3 runs to 14 residues. V trimming: 4 bases; J trimming: 2 bases; junction bases outside the gene matches: 5. The germline CDR1 and CDR2 sequences are SGDLS and YYNGEE. DNA of the CDR3: TGTGCCAGCAGCCCTCGGGACAGGCCCTACGAGCAGTACTTC. Translation: CASSPRDRPYEQYF.

V usage is TRBV19 and J usage is TRBJ1-6; D gene unclear. V dropped 6 bases and J dropped 7 bases, with 13 bases sitting between them. The germline V gene encodes CDR1 LNHDA and CDR2 SQIVND (reference sequence). The CDR3 is 14 residues long. CDR3 amino acids: CASSDGGINSPLHF. The CDR3 DNA reads TGTGCCAGTAGCGACGGTGGGATCAATTCACCCCTCCACTTT.

This chain links TRBV6-5 with TRBJ2-3; D perhaps matches TRBD2 (5 bases). The V and J ends lost 7 bases and 8 bases respectively, with 19 bases between them. The CDR3 contains 14 residues. Germline V CDR1 and CDR2: MNHEY, SVGAGI. The CDR3 nucleotides are TGTGCCAGCAAGTCAGCGGCCCTTCACGGTACGCAGTATTTT. This codes for CASKSAALHGTQYF.

The chain is built from TRBV2 and TRBJ2-7, with 10 positions matching TRBD2. There are 13 residues in the CDR3. Germline V CDR1 and CDR2: SNHLY, FYNNEI. J was trimmed by 5 bases and V by 8 bases; bases with no gene match: 6. CDR3 amino acids: CASESGRGNEQYF. CDR3 bases: TGTGCCAGCGAGAGCGGGAGGGGGAACGAGCAGTACTTC.

About this clone itself: Different DNA sequences within this sample yield the same CDR3. The V call is TRBV5-4, the J call TRBJ2-7; D may be TRBD1 (6 bases). This CDR3 is 15 amino acids long. Germline V gives CDR1 SGHNT, CDR2 YYREEE (reference sequence). Trimming shortened V by 4 bases and J by 2 bases, and 16 bases separated the two germline ends. CDR3 protein: CASSSPGQLTYEQYF. For the CDR3, the DNA is TGTGCCAGCAGCAGCCCGGGACAATTAACCTACGAGCAGTACTTC.

The chain has TRBV7-8 and TRBJ2-7; TRBD2 aligns across 8 bases. V lost 5 bases and J lost 4; bases outside the gene matches: 10. The CDR3 extends over 15 amino acids. Looked up from germline, CDR1 is SGHVS and CDR2 is FQNEAQ. DNA for the CDR3: TGTGCCAGCAGCCTAGAGGCGGGGGGCAGGTACGAGCAGTACTTC. Translating it yields CASSLEAGGRYEQYF.

This clone is a singleton in its sample. This chain uses TRBV29-1 with TRBJ2-3; D is perhaps TRBD1 or TRBD2 (7 bases each). This CDR3 is 16 amino acids long. The germline gives CDR1 SQVTM, CDR2 ANQGSEA. V was cut by 6 bases and J by 3 bases, with 22 bases left in between. The CDR3 reads CSVRGDQGGNTDTQYF. CDR3 coding DNA: TGCAGCGTGCGGGGAGACCAGGGGGGGAATACAGATACGCAGTATTTT.

The chain links TRBV28 to TRBJ1-2; 11 bases match TRBD1. The ends lost 11 bases at V and 0 bases at J; junction bases unmatched: 14. This CDR3 has 17 amino acids. Germline CDR1 reads MDHEN; CDR2 reads SYDVKM. CDR3 loop: CAVPGPGTGGSNYGYTF. For the CDR3, the DNA is TGTGCCGTCCCGGGACCCGGGACAGGGGGGTCTAACTATGGCTACACCTTC.

The chain carries TRBV9 and TRBJ1-4, with D uncertain. This CDR3 spans 15 amino acids. The V end was cut by 4 bases, the J end by 4 bases, with 14 bases between. In germline, CDR1 is SGDLS, CDR2 YYNGEE. The CDR3 nucleotides are TGTGCCAGCAGCCAGACTACGGGCCTTAATGAAAAACTGTTTTTT. Translation gives CASSQTTGLNEKLFF.

This rearrangement joins TRBV5-1 to TRBJ1-5, with D perhaps matching TRBD1 (5 bases). The CDR3 runs 17 residues. V gave up 0 bases and J gave up 2 bases, with 15 bases separating them. CDR1 and CDR2 (germline): SGHRS, YFSETQ. CDR3 in DNA: TGCGCCAGCAGCTTGGGGGTCCGGGGGTCTGGCAATCAGCCCCAGCATTTT. Its translation is CASSLGVRGSGNQPQHF.

The gene calls are TRBV10-3 and TRBJ1-5; D possibly corresponds to TRBD1 (5 bases). V lost 2 bases and J lost 4, with 9 bases in between. The CDR3 has 14 residues. Germline V gene data show CDR1 as ENHRY and CDR2 as SYGVKD. This chain's CDR3 is CAISERQPNQPQHF. Here the CDR3 DNA reads TGTGCCATCAGTGAGAGACAGCCTAATCAGCCCCAGCATTTT.

The chain combines TRBV5-1 with TRBJ2-7; D possibly matches TRBD1 or TRBD2 (6 bases each). CDR1 is SGHRS, CDR2 YFSETQ, per germline. Trimming shortened V by 0 bases and J by 5 bases, and 18 bases separated the two germline ends. CDR3 size: 16 residues. The CDR3 here is CASSLGGTGRTHEQYF. The CDR3 DNA is TGCGCCAGCAGCTTGGGGGGCACAGGGAGGACCCACGAGCAGTACTTC.